This T cell receptor (beta chain) was identified in a study of shared clonotypes between healthy human individuals. Points from the study as a whole: All-four-donor shared clonotypes had higher generation probabilities than non-shared clonotypes did. The study found 4.5% to 5% of naive CD4 clonotypes shared across four donors.

Sequenced by immunoSEQ multiplex PCR; TCRdb stores in-frame clones only, minus some. The sample includes about 1.5 million clones, approximately 97% of them seen just once. The CDR3 has 16 amino acids. CDR1 MDHEN and CDR2 SYDVKM come from the germline V gene. J was trimmed by 12 bases and V by 5 bases; bases with no gene match: 17. Concerning this clone itself: Its antigen is still unknown.

This clonotype was obtained from a man aged 25-45 years in good health. Sequenced input: naive CD4+ T cells sorted from blood. Documented subset: CD45RA+ positively selected. This chain joins TRBV28 and TRBJ2-1; 9 bases agree with TRBD2. CDR3 in DNA: TGTGCCAGCAGTCTCCCCCCGGGACTAGCTACGAGGGGGCAGTTCTTC. Translated, it gives CASSLPPGLATRGQFF.